Following are 30 T cell receptor beta chains from one sample sequenced in a study of blood T cell repertoires in COVID-19. Produced via immunoSEQ multiplex PCR; TCRdb's table is partial and in-frame only. The table records 150,000 to 200,000 clones, 80% to 85% of them present only once. The sample was PBMCs or T cells enriched from blood (not recorded which). The receptors derive from a man between 35 and 55 years old who had recovered from COVID-19.

J is TRBJ2-5 and V is TRBV5-1, with 15 bases matching TRBD2. V lost 4 bases and J lost 0; bases outside the gene matches: 7. Germline CDR1 reads SGHRS; CDR2 reads YFSETQ. The CDR3 sequence is 18 residues long. This CDR3 is CASSLGTSGGTYQETQYF. For the CDR3, the DNA is TGCGCCAGCAGCCTTGGGACTAGCGGGGGGACGTACCAAGAGACCCAGTACTTC.

This clone has more than one count but fewer than ten. This sequence joins TRBV28 and TRBJ1-1; 9 bases are shared with TRBD1. The CDR3 loop spans 15 amino acids. Germline CDR1 is MDHEN and CDR2 is SYDVKM. Trimming removed 7 bases from V and 1 base from J; junction bases left unmatched: 7. CDR3 DNA sequence: TGTGCCAGCACCTCAACAGGGGGCCCGAACACTGAAGCTTTCTTT. It is translated as CASTSTGGPNTEAFF.

The table lists this clone with a few counts. J is TRBJ2-7 and V is TRBV7-9; D gene uncertain. The ends were cut back, 3 bases at V and 3 bases at J, with 3 bases in the middle. This CDR3 contains 11 residues. From germline, CDR1 is SEHNR and CDR2 FQNEAQ (reference sequence). The CDR3 DNA reads TGTGCCAGCAGCTTTCTCTACGAGCAGTACTTC. It specifies CASSFLYEQYF. Using reference TRBV7-9 and TRBJ2-7 for the parts outside the CDR3, the full variable domain is DTGVSQNPRHKITKRGQNVTFRCDPISEHNRLYWYRQTLGQGPEFLTYFQNEAQLEKSRLLSDRFSAERPKGSFSTLEIQRTEQGDSAMYLCASSFLYEQYFGPGTRLTVT.

V is TRBV5-4 and J is TRBJ2-3, with 8 bases lining up with TRBD2. V was pared by 2 bases and J by 2 bases, with 10 bases of the junction left unmatched. Per the germline V gene, CDR1 is SGHNT and CDR2 is YYREEE (reference sequence). The CDR3 runs to 17 residues. CDR3: CASSFSLRGDNTDTQYF. The DNA for the CDR3 is TGTGCCAGCAGCTTTTCACTGCGGGGGGATAACACAGATACGCAGTATTTT.

The gene calls are TRBV19 and TRBJ1-1, with no clear D. CDR3 size: 14 residues. CDR1 and CDR2 from the germline V gene are LNHDA and SQIVND (reference sequence). With 3 bases removed from V and 1 base from J, the gap between germline ends came to 9 bases. CDR3 region: CASSIKAPNTEAFF. The DNA for the CDR3 is TGTGCCAGTAGTATCAAAGCGCCGAACACTGAAGCTTTCTTT.

The J gene is TRBJ2-7, the V gene TRBV6-5; 11 bases line up with TRBD1. V dropped 8 bases and J dropped 4; count of bases not matched to a gene: 7. Germline values: CDR1 MNHEY, CDR2 SVGAGI. This CDR3 comprises 14 residues. The CDR3 region is CASGRTGGHYEQYF. CDR3 DNA: TGTGCCAGCGGAAGGACAGGGGGCCATTACGAGCAGTACTTC.

The chain is built from TRBV7-9 and TRBJ1-1; D is perhaps TRBD1 (5 bases). Germline V lookup: CDR1 SEHNR, CDR2 FQNEAQ (reference sequence). CDR3 length equals 13 residues. V gave up 7 bases and J gave up 0 bases, with 9 bases separating them. Written as DNA, the CDR3 is TGTGCCAGCATCGGGGGGATGAACACTGAAGCTTTCTTT. Translated, it gives CASIGGMNTEAFF.

This chain joins TRBV18 and TRBJ1-1; D might be TRBD1 (6 bases). Trimming took off 3 bases at V and 1 base at J, with 15 bases between the two ends. The CDR3 contains 16 residues. Germline V CDR1 and CDR2: KGHSH, LQKENI. Written as DNA, the CDR3 is TGTGCCAGCTCACCGGGTCCGGGACAAGGGAACACTGAAGCTTTCTTT. Amino acid sequence: CASSPGPGQGNTEAFF.

In its sample, this clone was seen a few times. This chain connects TRBV11-2 to TRBJ1-1; D remains unclear. V gave up 5 bases and J gave up 0 bases, with 4 bases separating them. The CDR3 runs to 12 residues. Germline CDR1 is SGHAT and CDR2 is FQNNGV. The CDR3 spells CASSLLNTEAFF. CDR3 in DNA: TGTGCCAGCAGCCTCCTGAACACTGAAGCTTTCTTT.

The V and J genes are TRBV11-1 and TRBJ1-1, with D possibly being TRBD1 (6 bases). CDR1 and CDR2 from the germline V gene are SGHAT and FQDESV (reference sequence). The V and J ends lost 5 bases and 1 base respectively, with 14 bases between them. The CDR3 spans 15 residues. The CDR3 reads CASSLRDTTNTEAFF. CDR3 nucleotides: TGTGCCAGCAGCCTCAGGGACACGACGAACACTGAAGCTTTCTTT. Using reference TRBV11-1 and TRBJ1-1 for the parts outside the CDR3, the full variable domain is EAEVAQSPRYKITEKSQAVAFWCDPISGHATLYWYRQILGQGPELLVQFQDESVVDDSQLPKDRFSAERLKGVDSTLKIQPAELGDSAMYLCASSLRDTTNTEAFFGQGTRLTVV.

The chain has TRBV28 and TRBJ1-3; 9 nucleotides align to TRBD1. Germline values: CDR1 MDHEN, CDR2 SYDVKM. V shed 6 bases, J shed 3 bases, and the junction held 6 bases outside the gene matches. This CDR3 is built from 15 residues. In nucleotides, the CDR3 is TGTGCCAGCAGAAAAACAGGGGGCGGTGGAAACACCATATATTTT. Its protein product is CASRKTGGGGNTIYF.

The rearrangement links TRBV6-6 to TRBJ1-5; no reliable D call. The CDR3 consists of 15 residues. Trimming pared 6 bases from V and 0 bases from J, leaving 12 bases between. Germline values: CDR1 MNHNY, CDR2 SVGAGI (reference sequence). CDR3 protein: CASRRTADSNQPQHF. CDR3 DNA: TGTGCCAGCAGGCGGACTGCCGATAGCAATCAGCCCCAGCATTTT.

The chain links TRBV7-2 to TRBJ1-2; D possibly corresponds to TRBD1 (6 bases). There are 13 residues in the CDR3. Trimming removed 3 bases from V and 7 bases from J, with 12 bases in between. CDR1 and CDR2 from the germline V gene are SGHTA and FQGNSA. CDR3 loop: CASSFSGVGGYTF. The CDR3 DNA follows: TGTGCCAGCAGCTTTTCAGGGGTGGGTGGCTACACCTTC.

The rearrangement joins TRBV7-2 to TRBJ1-2, with a weak D call TRBD1 (5 bases). V lost 3 bases, J lost 5 bases, and 28 bases lay in between. Germline CDR1 reads SGHTA; CDR2 reads FQGNSA. The CDR3 totals 19 residues. The CDR3 sequence: CASSLSRELTSRVTYGYTF. CDR3 DNA: TGTGCCAGCAGCTTGTCGCGGGAACTAACTTCCAGGGTGACGTATGGCTACACCTTC.

The chain is built from TRBV19 and TRBJ2-3; 12 nucleotides line up with TRBD1. J lost 6 bases, V lost 6 bases, and 4 bases had no gene match. The CDR3 contains 14 residues. Germline lookup yields CDR1 LNHDA and CDR2 SQIVND (reference sequence). CDR3 in DNA: TGTGCCAGTAGGGGACAGGGGGCTTTTGATACGCAGTATTTT. Translation gives CASRGQGAFDTQYF.

The chain recombines TRBV19 with TRBJ1-1; 10 nucleotides match TRBD1. The germline V gene encodes CDR1 LNHDA and CDR2 SQIVND (reference sequence). The V gene end was trimmed by 7 bases and the J gene end by 3 bases; junction bases not matched to a gene: 5. CDR3 length equals 14 residues. The DNA for the CDR3 is TGTGCCAGTACCCTGGGACAGGGGCACACTGAAGCTTTCTTT. This codes for CASTLGQGHTEAFF.

The genes are TRBV4-1 and TRBJ1-4; a possible D gene is TRBD1 (5 bases). Germline V CDR1 and CDR2: MGHRA, YSYEKL. Trimming left V 1 base short and J 8 bases short, with 11 bases between. This CDR3 region has 14 residues. The CDR3 region has the DNA TGCGCCAGCAGCCAAGGGCAGGGTGACGAAAAACTGTTTTTT. This translates into CASSQGQGDEKLFF.

J is TRBJ2-5 and V is TRBV6-5; the D gene is possibly TRBD2 (6 bases). Germline CDR1 and CDR2: MNHEY and SVGAGI. Trimming left V 8 bases short and J 1 base short, with 8 bases between. This CDR3 is built from 12 residues. CDR3 residues: CASGRGQETQYF. The CDR3 nucleotides read TGTGCCAGCGGGCGGGGCCAAGAGACCCAGTACTTC.

V gene TRBV6-6 combines with J gene TRBJ1-2; 10 bases are a match to TRBD1. The CDR3 is 15 amino acids. V shed 6 bases and J 3 bases; nucleotides not matched to a gene: 7. Germline V gene sequence: CDR1 MNHNY, CDR2 SVGAGI (reference sequence). CDR3 amino acids: CASSLQGTGDYGYTF. The DNA for the CDR3 is TGTGCCAGCAGCCTTCAAGGGACAGGGGACTATGGCTACACCTTC.

The V and J genes are TRBV4-1 and TRBJ2-7; D is unclear. Germline CDR1 is MGHRA and CDR2 is YSYEKL. The CDR3 runs to 15 residues. Trimming removed 1 base from V and 0 bases from J, with 10 bases in between. CDR3 loop: CASSQGQRGSYEQYF. The CDR3 DNA sequence: TGCGCCAGCAGCCAAGGCCAGCGCGGCTCCTACGAGCAGTACTTC.

This chain joins TRBV7-6 and TRBJ1-3; D remains ambiguous. Germline loops: CDR1 SGHVS, CDR2 FNYEAQ. This CDR3 comprises 14 residues. V was trimmed by 7 bases and J by 0 bases, leaving 10 bases between them. The CDR3 DNA reads as TGTGCCAGCATGTCTCCGAGCTCTGGAAACACCATATATTTT. Residues: CASMSPSSGNTIYF.

The chain is built from TRBV21-1 and TRBJ1-6; the D segment call TRBD1 is taken from the table without a DNA check. TRBV21-1 is termed a pseudogene. The CDR3 spans 12 residues. CDR3 nucleotide sequence: TGTGCCAGCAGCCGGGGACACAAAGCCCTCCACTTT. This translates into CASSRGHKALHF.

J is TRBJ2-7 and V is TRBV30; D call uncertain. Trimming shortened V by 5 bases and J by 0 bases, and 5 bases separated the two germline ends. The CDR3 is 11 amino acids. Germline-derived CDR1 and CDR2 are GTSNPN and SVGIG (reference sequence). The CDR3 region is CAWAGSYEQYF. CDR3 coding DNA: TGTGCCTGGGCCGGCTCCTACGAGCAGTACTTC.

The gene calls are TRBV30 and TRBJ1-2; no definite D call. V was shortened by 0 bases and J by 4 bases, with 9 bases between the two germline ends. The CDR3 extends over 13 amino acids. Germline V gene sequence: CDR1 GTSNPN, CDR2 SVGIG (reference sequence). The CDR3 sequence: CAWSVSRVYGYTF. The DNA for the CDR3 is TGTGCCTGGAGTGTTTCCCGGGTCTATGGCTACACCTTC. The complete variable domain, with remaining parts taken from reference TRBV30 and TRBJ1-2, reads SQTIHQWPATLVQPVGSPLSLECTVEGTSNPNLYWYRQAAGRGLQLLFYSVGIGQISSEVPQNLSASRPQDRQFILSSKKLLLSDSGFYLCAWSVSRVYGYTFGSGTRLTVV.

V is TRBV5-1 and J is TRBJ1-6, with TRBD1 matching over 7 bases. Per the germline V gene, CDR1 is SGHRS and CDR2 is YFSETQ. This CDR3 spans 16 amino acids. V trimming: 3 bases; J trimming: 6 bases; junction bases outside the gene matches: 9. The CDR3 sequence: CASSSGQPTINSPLHF. The CDR3 region has the DNA TGCGCCAGCAGCTCGGGACAGCCCACGATTAATTCACCCCTCCACTTT. Combining the CDR3 with reference TRBV5-1 and TRBJ1-6 gives the whole variable domain KAGVTQTPRYLIKTRGQQVTLSCSPISGHRSVSWYQQTPGQGLQFLFEYFSETQRNKGNFPGRFSGRQFSNSRSEMNVSTLELGDSALYLCASSSGQPTINSPLHFGNGTRLTVT.

This rearrangement joins TRBV24-1 to TRBJ2-1; D may be TRBD1 (6 bases). This CDR3 region has 13 residues. CDR1 is KGHDR, CDR2 SFDVKD, per germline. V was shortened by 6 bases and J by 6 bases, with 11 bases between the two germline ends. The CDR3 region has the DNA TGTGCCACCAGTACCAGGGGAATCAATGAGCAGTTCTTC. Its translation is CATSTRGINEQFF.

The V and J genes are TRBV2 and TRBJ1-2; D is unresolved. This CDR3 contains 13 residues. The V and J ends lost 7 bases and 3 bases respectively, with 12 bases between them. Germline V CDR1 and CDR2: SNHLY, FYNNEI. This chain's CDR3 is CASKLAQYYGYTF. CDR3 bases: TGTGCCAGCAAACTCGCACAGTACTATGGCTACACCTTC.

The gene calls are TRBV4-1 and TRBJ2-1; 8 bases agree with TRBD2. This CDR3 is 19 amino acids long. Per the germline V gene, CDR1 is MGHRA and CDR2 is YSYEKL. V was pared by 1 base and J by 2 bases, with 13 bases of the junction left unmatched. The chain's CDR3 is CASSQVRPGLGGTYNEQFF. For the CDR3, the DNA is TGCGCCAGCAGCCAAGTTCGTCCGGGACTAGGAGGAACCTACAATGAGCAGTTCTTC.

CDR3 DNA sequence: TGCGCCAGCAGCTTCGGGGAGGCCGACTACGAGCAGTACTTC. Encoded protein: CASSFGEADYEQYF. This chain uses TRBV5-1 with TRBJ2-7, with TRBD2 as a possible D gene (6 bases). The CDR3 is 14 residues long. With 2 bases removed from V and 3 bases from J, the gap between germline ends came to 12 bases. CDR1 and CDR2 from the germline V gene are SGHRS and YFSETQ.

A single count supports this clone. The V gene is TRBV7-9, the J gene TRBJ1-1, with TRBD1 as a possible D gene (5 bases). Trimming left V 5 bases short and J 11 bases short, with 18 bases between. The V gene's germline CDR1 is SEHNR and CDR2 FQNEAQ (reference sequence). The CDR3 consists of 13 residues. CDR3 coding DNA: TGTGCCAGCAGCCTCTCAGGGCTCCACGGGGCTTTCTTT. Translating it yields CASSLSGLHGAFF.